Listed below are T cell receptor beta chains from one sample, sequenced in a study of shared clonotypes between healthy human individuals. TCRdb keeps only in-frame clones here, not all; method: immunoSEQ multiplex PCR. Seen here are hundreds of thousands of clones, around 92% observed once, and the top ten hold 24%. Specimen: naive CD8+ T cells sorted from blood. Every receptor here comes from a man aged 25 to 40 in good health. CDR3s include the opening cysteine and the closing phenylalanine or tryptophan. The D gene is left open where the match is weak. The listing skips clone size in some rows; elsewhere it reads once, few, many or a size class.

d_call: -
cdr3_length: 13
v_call: TRBV10-3
j_call: TRBJ1-1
clone_size: -
cdr3_aa: CASRLGVLTEAFF
cdr3_nt: TGTGCCAGTCGACTGGGGGTTCTTACTGAAGCTTTCTTT

d_call: TRBD1
cdr3_length: 15
v_call: TRBV4-3
j_call: TRBJ1-4
clone_size: -
cdr3_aa: CASSQDRGMDEKLFF
cdr3_nt: TGCGCCAGCAGCCAAGACAGGGGGATGGATGAAAAACTGTTTTTT

d_call: -
cdr3_length: 14
v_call: TRBV29-1
j_call: TRBJ2-1
clone_size: -
cdr3_aa: CSAEGWGSYNEQFF
cdr3_nt: TGCAGCGCAGAAGGTTGGGGGAGCTACAATGAGCAGTTCTTC

d_call: TRBD2
cdr3_length: 17
v_call: TRBV10-3
j_call: TRBJ2-2
clone_size: -
cdr3_aa: CAISSGLAGTNTGELFF
cdr3_nt: TGTGCCATCAGTTCGGGACTAGCGGGAACGAACACCGGGGAGCTGTTTTTT

d_call: TRBD1
cdr3_length: 13
v_call: TRBV5-4
j_call: TRBJ2-7
clone_size: once
cdr3_aa: CASSLEGANEQYF
cdr3_nt: TGTGCCAGCAGCTTAGAGGGGGCGAACGAGCAGTACTTC

d_call: -
cdr3_length: 16
v_call: TRBV27
j_call: TRBJ2-7
clone_size: once
cdr3_aa: CASSLSIGTVNYEQYF
cdr3_nt: TGTGCCAGCAGTTTATCGATAGGGACGGTGAACTACGAGCAGTACTTC

d_call: -
cdr3_length: 14
v_call: TRBV7-2
j_call: TRBJ1-2
clone_size: few
cdr3_aa: CASSLAQSLYGYTF
cdr3_nt: TGTGCCAGCAGCTTAGCGCAATCGTTATATGGCTACACCTTC

d_call: -
cdr3_length: 14
v_call: TRBV7-6
j_call: TRBJ1-5
clone_size: -
cdr3_aa: CASSAGGSNQPQHF
cdr3_nt: TGTGCCAGCAGCGCTGGGGGTAGCAATCAGCCCCAGCATTTT

d_call: -
cdr3_length: 14
v_call: TRBV6-5
j_call: TRBJ2-7
clone_size: -
cdr3_aa: CASSDVGTSREQYF
cdr3_nt: TGTGCCAGCAGTGACGTTGGGACATCTCGCGAGCAGTACTTC

d_call: -
cdr3_length: 17
v_call: TRBV7-9
j_call: TRBJ2-5
clone_size: -
cdr3_aa: CASSLGTRDTHQETQYF
cdr3_nt: TGTGCCAGCAGCTTAGGCACCCGGGACACCCACCAAGAGACCCAGTACTTC

d_call: -
cdr3_length: 14
v_call: TRBV7-6
j_call: TRBJ2-1
clone_size: once
cdr3_aa: CASSLAGGTDEQFF
cdr3_nt: TGTGCCAGCAGCTTAGCGGGGGGGACAGATGAGCAGTTCTTC

d_call: -
cdr3_length: 16
v_call: TRBV7-9
j_call: TRBJ2-2
clone_size: -
cdr3_aa: CASSLAPGTLAGELFF
cdr3_nt: TGTGCCAGCAGCTTAGCGCCGGGGACATTAGCGGGGGAGCTGTTTTTT

d_call: -
cdr3_length: 14
v_call: TRBV7-6
j_call: TRBJ1-1
clone_size: -
cdr3_aa: CASSLVAVNTEAFF
cdr3_nt: TGTGCCAGCAGCTTAGTTGCAGTGAACACTGAAGCTTTCTTT

d_call: -
cdr3_length: 13
v_call: TRBV11-2
j_call: TRBJ2-5
clone_size: -
cdr3_aa: CASGVWGQETQYF
cdr3_nt: TGTGCCAGCGGAGTTTGGGGCCAAGAGACCCAGTACTTC

d_call: TRBD2
cdr3_length: 15
v_call: TRBV5-1
j_call: TRBJ2-1
clone_size: -
cdr3_aa: CASSAGTSGYNEQFF
cdr3_nt: TGCGCCAGCAGTGCCGGGACTAGCGGCTACAATGAGCAGTTCTTC

d_call: TRBD1
cdr3_length: 14
v_call: TRBV29-1
j_call: TRBJ2-2
clone_size: -
cdr3_aa: CSVETGSYAGELFF
cdr3_nt: TGCAGCGTTGAGACAGGGAGTTACGCCGGGGAGCTGTTTTTT

d_call: -
cdr3_length: 13
v_call: TRBV28
j_call: TRBJ1-2
clone_size: few
cdr3_aa: CASSPRENYGYTF
cdr3_nt: TGTGCCAGCAGCCCACGGGAGAACTATGGCTACACCTTC

d_call: TRBD2
cdr3_length: 14
v_call: TRBV28
j_call: TRBJ2-7
clone_size: -
cdr3_aa: CASRPGLEFYEQYF
cdr3_nt: TGTGCCAGCAGGCCGGGACTAGAGTTCTACGAGCAGTACTTC

d_call: TRBD2
cdr3_length: 17
v_call: TRBV10-2
j_call: TRBJ2-3
clone_size: -
cdr3_aa: CASSEPRTSGRTDTQYF
cdr3_nt: TGCGCCAGCAGTGAGCCCCGGACTAGCGGGAGGACAGATACGCAGTATTTT

d_call: -
cdr3_length: 16
v_call: TRBV4-1
j_call: TRBJ2-3
clone_size: once
cdr3_aa: CASSQGAIAVLDTQYF
cdr3_nt: TGCGCCAGCAGCCAAGGGGCTATCGCCGTTTTAGATACGCAGTATTTT

d_call: -
cdr3_length: 13
v_call: TRBV19
j_call: TRBJ2-7
clone_size: -
cdr3_aa: CASSPGTHYEQYF
cdr3_nt: TGTGCCAGTAGCCCCGGGACCCACTACGAGCAGTACTTC

d_call: TRBD2
cdr3_length: 12
v_call: TRBV29-1
j_call: TRBJ2-7
clone_size: -
cdr3_aa: CSVLAGAYEQYF
cdr3_nt: TGCAGCGTACTAGCGGGGGCTTACGAGCAGTACTTC

d_call: -
cdr3_length: 13
v_call: TRBV5-1
j_call: TRBJ1-1
clone_size: -
cdr3_aa: CASSPTLNTEAFF
cdr3_nt: TGCGCCAGCAGTCCTACCCTGAACACTGAAGCTTTCTTT

d_call: -
cdr3_length: 15
v_call: TRBV5-4
j_call: TRBJ2-3
clone_size: -
cdr3_aa: CASSPQSGSTDTQYF
cdr3_nt: TGTGCCAGCAGTCCCCAGTCAGGAAGCACAGATACGCAGTATTTT

d_call: -
cdr3_length: 14
v_call: TRBV7-9
j_call: TRBJ2-5
clone_size: -
cdr3_aa: CASSASGSQETQYF
cdr3_nt: TGTGCCAGCAGCGCCTCAGGGTCCCAAGAGACCCAGTACTTC

d_call: TRBD1
cdr3_length: 15
v_call: TRBV19
j_call: TRBJ1-5
clone_size: -
cdr3_aa: CASTMGGQGQQPQHF
cdr3_nt: TGTGCCAGTACCATGGGGGGACAGGGGCAGCAGCCCCAGCATTTT

d_call: TRBD2
cdr3_length: 19
v_call: TRBV5-1
j_call: TRBJ2-1
clone_size: -
cdr3_aa: CASSSYGTSGNTLYNEQFF
cdr3_nt: TGCGCCAGCAGCTCTTATGGGACTAGCGGAAACACCCTATACAATGAGCAGTTCTTC

d_call: TRBD1
cdr3_length: 16
v_call: TRBV5-1
j_call: TRBJ1-1
clone_size: -
cdr3_aa: CASSLGRDRSDTEAFF
cdr3_nt: TGCGCCAGCAGCTTGGGGAGGGACAGATCCGACACTGAAGCTTTCTTT

d_call: -
cdr3_length: 15
v_call: TRBV6-6
j_call: TRBJ2-1
clone_size: -
cdr3_aa: CASSYSQGSYNEQFF
cdr3_nt: TGTGCCAGCAGTTACTCGCAGGGCTCCTACAATGAGCAGTTCTTC

d_call: TRBD2
cdr3_length: 16
v_call: TRBV12-5
j_call: TRBJ2-2
clone_size: -
cdr3_aa: CASGLSLAGAPGELFF
cdr3_nt: TGTGCTAGTGGTTTGAGTCTAGCGGGAGCCCCCGGGGAGCTGTTTTTT

d_call: -
cdr3_length: 13
v_call: TRBV4-1
j_call: TRBJ1-1
clone_size: few
cdr3_aa: CASSQTLGTEAFF
cdr3_nt: TGCGCCAGCAGTCAAACCTTAGGGACTGAAGCTTTCTTT

d_call: -
cdr3_length: 14
v_call: TRBV27
j_call: TRBJ2-1
clone_size: once
cdr3_aa: CASGPQRSYNEQFF
cdr3_nt: TGTGCCAGCGGGCCCCAGCGCTCCTACAATGAGCAGTTCTTC

d_call: -
cdr3_length: 14
v_call: TRBV28
j_call: TRBJ1-5
clone_size: once
cdr3_aa: CASRTGISNQPQHF
cdr3_nt: TGTGCCAGCAGGACCGGGATTAGCAATCAGCCCCAGCATTTT

d_call: -
cdr3_length: 14
v_call: TRBV27
j_call: TRBJ2-7
clone_size: -
cdr3_aa: CASSLVSGGLEQYF
cdr3_nt: TGTGCCAGCAGTTTAGTTTCCGGGGGCCTAGAGCAGTACTTC

d_call: -
cdr3_length: 17
v_call: TRBV19
j_call: TRBJ1-5
clone_size: -
cdr3_aa: CASNITEMSWVTQPQHF
cdr3_nt: TGTGCCAGTAATATTACGGAAATGAGTTGGGTTACTCAGCCCCAGCATTTT